The clone carrying this TCR beta chain was counted once. Its specificity is unknown. Time point noted: less than 15 months of natalizumab therapy. The germline V gene has CDR1 SNHLY and CDR2 FYNNEI. J lost 4 bases, V lost 3 bases, and 5 bases had no gene match. The CDR3 runs 14 residues. These data are taken from a study of multiple sclerosis patients with progressive multifocal leukoencephalopathy. Findings and limits, study-wide: Less diverse TRB repertoires were suggested in most PML patients. TRBV and TRBJ usage showed no common pattern when PML developed. Findings may reflect JC virus infection or just general immunocompromise.

The method was immunoSEQ multiplex PCR; TCRdb's version includes in-frame clones alone and lacks a portion of them. The table shows about 25,000 clones, with 91% occurring only once. V is TRBV2 and J is TRBJ2-7; 8 bases align to TRBD1. Source: PBMCs, taken from a patient treated with natalizumab. The TCR sequence derives from a man younger than 40 with multiple sclerosis. The CDR3 here is CASSEYRGSYEQYF. CDR3 nucleotide sequence: TGTGCCAGCAGTGAGTACAGGGGGTCATACGAGCAGTACTTC.